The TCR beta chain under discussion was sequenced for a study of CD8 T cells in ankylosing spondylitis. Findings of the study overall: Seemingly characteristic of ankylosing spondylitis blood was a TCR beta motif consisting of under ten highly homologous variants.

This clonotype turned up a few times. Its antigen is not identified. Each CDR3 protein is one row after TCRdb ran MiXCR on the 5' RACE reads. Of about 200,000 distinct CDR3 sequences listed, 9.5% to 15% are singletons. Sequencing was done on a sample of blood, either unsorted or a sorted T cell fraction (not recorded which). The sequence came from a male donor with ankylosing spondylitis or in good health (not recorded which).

This CDR3 reads CASSLEDWTGANYGYTF. The CDR3, as DNA: TGTGCCAGCAGCTTAGAGGATTGGACGGGGGCCAACTATGGCTACACCTTC. V and J are TRBV11-3 and TRBJ1-2; D perhaps matches TRBD1 (6 bases). Trimming left V 0 bases short and J 2 bases short, with 16 bases between. CDR1 is SGHNT, CDR2 YENEEA, per germline. CDR3 length equals 17 residues.